Below, 10 T cell receptor beta chains from the same sample are listed, as sequenced in a study of response to subunit inactivated influenza vaccine. From the RT-PCR reads, TCRdb called clonotypes with MiXCR, one entry per CDR3 protein. The sample shows a few hundred thousand distinct CDR3 sequences, around 7.9% of them seen only once. Sequencing used PBMCs from blood, obtained around 25 months after vaccination. The receptors originated from a man aged 50-75 years who received an inactivated influenza vaccine.

Many counts were recorded for this clonotype. V gene TRBV12-3 or TRBV12-4 combines with J gene TRBJ2-7; D is perhaps TRBD1 or TRBD2 (5 bases each). Trimming took off 6 bases at V and 6 bases at J, with 24 bases between the two ends. This CDR3 spans 16 amino acids. CDR3 nucleotide sequence: TGTGCCAGCAGCCCCACGTGGGGCTCGGGGATGCGCGAGCAGTACTTC. Translated, it gives CASSPTWGSGMREQYF.

In its sample, this clonotype was seen a few times. This chain uses TRBV20-1 with TRBJ2-7; D is perhaps TRBD1 or TRBD2 (5 bases each). Germline V gives CDR1 DFQATT, CDR2 SNEGSKA (reference sequence). Between the trimmed V and J ends, which lost 0 bases and 3 bases, there was a span of 12 bases. The CDR3 runs 14 residues. The DNA of the CDR3 is TGCAGTGCTAGAGATCGGGACGGCGGCTACGAGCAGTACTTC. It translates to CSARDRDGGYEQYF.

The chain employs TRBV4-2 and TRBJ2-4, with 8 nucleotides matching TRBD2. V lost 1 base to trimming and J lost 0 bases; unmatched junction nucleotides: 2. CDR3 length equals 16 residues. The V gene's germline CDR1 is LGHNA and CDR2 YNFKEQ. As DNA, the CDR3 is TGTGCCAGCAGCCAAGCGGGACTAGTAGCCAAAAACATTCAGTACTTC. Its protein is CASSQAGLVAKNIQYF.

This clonotype has ten or more counts. This sequence joins TRBV7-9 and TRBJ2-5; D is ambiguous. Germline CDR1 SEHNR, CDR2 FQNEAQ (reference sequence). The ends were cut back, 2 bases at V and 5 bases at J, with 15 bases in the middle. This CDR3 spans 15 amino acids. The CDR3 DNA reads as TGTGCCAGCAGCTTAAGTGGTTTGACGGCGGAGACCCAGTACTTC. Translated, it gives CASSLSGLTAETQYF.

The chain is built from TRBV20-1 and TRBJ2-1; the match to TRBD2 covers 13 bases. V gave up 3 bases and J gave up 9 bases; unmatched junction bases: 14. Germline values: CDR1 DFQATT, CDR2 SNEGSKA (reference sequence). The CDR3 length is 17 residues. CDR3 in amino acids: CSARGWTSGSKEGEQFF. The CDR3, as DNA: TGCAGTGCTAGGGGGTGGACTAGCGGGAGTAAGGAGGGTGAGCAGTTCTTC.

Only a few counts were recorded for this clonotype. CDR3 in DNA: TGTGCCATCAGCAATAGCAATCAGCCCCAGCATTTT. Translated: CAISNSNQPQHF. The chain uses TRBV10-3 and TRBJ1-5, with D unclear. The CDR3 has 12 residues. Germline V gene data show CDR1 as ENHRY and CDR2 as SYGVKD. Trimming took off 6 bases at V and 0 bases at J, with 3 bases between the two ends.

This clonotype was picked up a small number of times. V and J are TRBV10-3 and TRBJ1-6; D call uncertain. Germline V CDR1 and CDR2: ENHRY, SYGVKD. The V end lost 10 bases, the J end lost 8 bases, and 15 bases lay between the germline ends. CDR3 length: 13 residues. The CDR3 loop is CANPRVGDSPLHF. CDR3 DNA sequence: TGTGCCAACCCGAGGGTCGGGGATTCACCCCTCCACTTT.

This clonotype came up a few times. The J gene is TRBJ1-4, the V gene TRBV6-1; D is perhaps TRBD1 (6 bases). The CDR3 totals 13 residues. Trimming removed 7 bases from V and 5 bases from J, with 11 bases in between. Per germline, CDR1 MNHNS and CDR2 SASEGT. The CDR3 DNA reads TGTGCCAGCACCGGGACAAGGAATGAAAAACTGTTTTTT. This gives the protein CASTGTRNEKLFF.

This clonotype has a count of ten or more. The J gene is TRBJ2-5, the V gene TRBV4-3, with D perhaps TRBD2 (5 bases). Between the trimmed V and J ends, which lost 0 bases and 4 bases, there was a span of 12 bases. The germline CDR1 and CDR2 sequences are LGHNA and YSLEER. The CDR3 spans 15 residues. CDR3 protein: CASSQDRGIRETQYF. For the CDR3, the DNA is TGCGCCAGCAGCCAAGATCGAGGGATCCGAGAGACCCAGTACTTC.

This clonotype was observed a few times. The V gene is TRBV5-5, the J gene TRBJ2-7; D not certain. The CDR3 is 15 residues long. V lost 4 bases and J lost 3, with 17 bases in between. Per germline, CDR1 SGHKS and CDR2 YYEKEE (reference sequence). CDR3 bases: TGTGCCAGCAGCGACCCGTGGGGTGGGCTCTACGAGCAGTACTTC. It translates to CASSDPWGGLYEQYF.